The source of this TCR beta chain is a study of vaccination effects on CD4 cells after COVID-19 (dated by TCRdb to 2021 to 2024). Regarding the study in general: Each participant got two doses of an mRNA SARS-CoV-2 vaccine, either BNT162b2 or mRNA-1273. The full study included ten to eleven COVID-19 convalescent patients and several SARS-CoV-2-naive healthy vaccine recipients. SARS-CoV-2 spike-specific CD4+ TCR repertoires from before and after mRNA vaccination were compared in COVID-19 convalescent patients and in infection-naive vaccine recipients. Cultures from other donors in the study were sequenced using the Oncomine TCR Beta short-read assay on an Illumina iSeq 100. Study-wide findings and limitations: In healthy vaccine recipients, vaccine-induced clones were almost all SARS-CoV-2 mono-reactive, with only 1 of 255 being cross-reactive with common cold coronaviruses. Limitations of the study were the small number of convalescent patients and the absence of early post-infection timepoints. Marked clonal contraction was observed in both infection-induced and vaccine-induced clones at late post-vaccination timepoints, consistent with waning T cell responses.

V is shortened by 4 bases, J by 8 bases, and the region joining them spans 17 bases. Its CDR3 holds 15 amino acids, cysteine through phenylalanine. The sequence is cut down to CDR3 DNA, 45 bases in frame from base 1. The germline V gene specifies SNHLY as CDR1 and FYNNEI as CDR2. About this clone itself: Its antigen specificity is not known. No base quality values were provided; no much bigger clone lies one nucleotide off.

In the ViraFEST assay, PBMC were stimulated with viral peptide pools, and antigen-specific CD4+ T cell clonotypes were then identified by expansion using TCR sequencing. After around ten days of culture, CD4+ T cells were isolated with the EasySep CD4+ T cell isolation kit. Healthy vaccine recipients had no prior SARS-CoV-2 infection, confirmed by negative nucleocapsid antibodies before and after vaccination. Fewer than 2.5 million PBMC per well were cultured in IMDM with about 4.8% human AB serum, 10 IU/ml IL-2 and gentamicin, plus 10 ug/ml peptides. On days 3 and 7, half of the culture medium was replaced with fresh IL-2-containing medium. Unless noted otherwise, every peptide stimulation condition was grown in triplicate wells. Using Ficoll-Paque Plus gradient centrifugation, PBMC were separated from whole blood and then either used fresh or cryopreserved at -140C. The overlapping peptide pools covered the spike proteins of SARS-CoV-2 as well as those of the common cold coronaviruses HCoV-NL63, HCoV-OC43 and HCoV-229E. The QIAamp micro DNA kit was used to extract genomic DNA from the cultured CD4+ T cells.

Libraries came from the immunoSEQ multiplex PCR assay. TCR beta CDR3 sequencing was performed on DNA from the cultured, isolated CD4+ T cells. Regarding the original processing steps: Non-productive TCR sequences were discarded, and reads were trimmed to the CDR3 region, with only CDR3s of 7 or more amino acids retained. Antigen-specific clonotypes were identified with the MANAFEST web app by comparing expansion in peptide wells against reference cultures. To count as positive, a clone had to show expansion at FDR<0.05 compared with the reference and with all other wells, an odds ratio above 5, and a frequency above 0.1% in two replicate wells. A clonotype was called cross-reactive if it was significantly expanded both in SARS-CoV-2 spike wells and in at least one common cold coronavirus spike condition. CDR3 similarity was assessed by Levenshtein distance with the stringdist R package, and unrooted trees were built with ape in R 3.6.1. The table was pulled from immuneACCESS by TCRdb, which kept in-frame rearrangements only. Such tables lose some clones; where checked, under half of the loss comes from unresolved V genes, and the rest has no known cause. The V and J calls and the clone size are those of that table, but D and trimming were determined from the DNA. For this sample there are over 30,000 clones; 55% to 75% appear just once. 22% of the sample is in the top ten clones.

This sequence originates from a human donor who received a COVID-19 vaccine. The rearranged chain carries TRBV2 and TRBJ2-2, and the D gene may be TRBD1, 5 bases matching. The sample consisted of CD4+ T cells from PBMCs cultured with SARS-CoV-2 spike peptides, taken before COVID-19 vaccination. The cell subset or site label, as the study defines it: SARS-CoV-2 spike overlapping peptide pool stimulation. The sequence in DNA is TGTGCCAGCAGTGCCTATGGCCAGGGAAGGGGGGAGCTGTTTTTT. It is translated as CASSAYGQGRGELFF.